The entry below gives a single T cell receptor beta chain sequence along with its context. Qualifying patients carried advanced solid tumors devoid of tumor-infiltrating lymphocytes. This record comes from a study of low-dose radiotherapy and immunotherapy resistance in tumors. As for the study in general: Every 2 weeks, cohort 1 got 0.5 Gy, reaching 6.5 Gy to the planning target volume. Members of Cohort 2 were treated with 1 Gy per fraction every two weeks; their total was 13 Gy over 26 weeks. Daily intake of oral aspirin 300 mg by patients lasted four cycles and began on cycle 1 day 1.

TRAV- and TRBV-specific primers, spanning alpha and beta chains, primed first-strand cDNA. The authors amplified TCRs for around 20 PCR cycles with a constant-region primer and a V-primer adapter. TCRdb recomputed calls from the reads with MiXCR, one row per CDR3 protein. The sample lists 13,000 to 15,000 distinct CDR3 sequences; about 74% were seen once. Trimming stripped 1 base from V and 4 bases from J, with 11 bases between. Germline V gives CDR1 MGHRA, CDR2 YSYEKL. The CDR3 extends over 16 amino acids. The sequence derives from a human donor with advanced metastatic prostate, ovarian, gallbladder or colorectal cancer (not recorded which). This table probably holds off-target reads from a library built for another chain. V is TRBV4-1 and J is TRBJ2-6; D is possibly TRBD2 (6 bases). CDR3 amino acids: CASSQGRAAGANVLTF. For the CDR3, the DNA is TGCGCCAGCAGCCAAGGGAGGGCGGCAGGGGCCAACGTCCTGACTTTC.